This is a list of T cell receptor beta chains from one sample in a study of blood T cell repertoires in COVID-19. Sequenced by immunoSEQ multiplex PCR; TCRdb stores in-frame clones only, minus some. The data show 200,000 to 250,000 clones, around three quarters seen once. Sequenced sample: peripheral blood. These receptors originate from a woman in her 70s with acute or convalescent COVID-19. CDR3s include the opening cysteine and the closing phenylalanine or tryptophan. The D gene is left open where the match is weak. Some rows have no size entry. The others give once, few or many, or a class for an expanded clone.

TRBJ2-3 | TRBV4-2 | TRBD2 | NA | CASSLLAGATSTDTQYF | TGTGCCAGCAGCCTCCTAGCGGGGGCGACTAGCACAGATACGCAGTATTTT
TRBJ2-7 | TRBV6-5 | TRBD2 | NA | CASRMTSGWWEQYF | TGTGCCAGCAGGATGACTAGCGGTTGGTGGGAGCAGTACTTC
TRBJ1-1 | TRBV9 | NA | NA | CASSALGDRTEAFF | TGTGCCAGCAGCGCTCTCGGGGATCGCACTGAAGCTTTCTTT
TRBJ1-2 | TRBV19 | TRBD1 | NA | CASSTGTGVGYTF | TGTGCCAGTAGTACAGGGACAGGGGTCGGCTACACCTTC
TRBJ2-1 | TRBV3-1/TRBV3-2 | NA | NA | CASSPTDSSYNEQFF | TGTGCCAGCAGCCCAACGGACAGCTCCTACAATGAGCAGTTCTTC
TRBJ2-5 | TRBV4-1 | TRBD2 | NA | CASSQDTAGGQETQYF | TGCGCCAGCAGCCAAGATACGGCCGGGGGGCAAGAGACCCAGTACTTC
TRBJ1-5 | TRBV7-2 | TRBD1 | NA | CASNEDRGRGQPQHF | TGTGCCAGCAACGAAGACAGGGGTCGAGGACAGCCCCAGCATTTT
TRBJ1-1 | TRBV19 | TRBD1 | once | CASSLSDRGTEAFF | TGTGCCAGTAGTCTCTCCGACAGGGGTACTGAAGCTTTCTTT
TRBJ2-3 | TRBV6-2/TRBV6-3 | NA | NA | CASSYLRDTQYF | TGTGCCAGCAGTTACTTGCGAGATACGCAGTATTTT
TRBJ1-2 | TRBV27 | TRBD1 | once | CASGRVGQENGYTF | TGTGCCAGCGGGCGGGTGGGACAGGAAAATGGCTACACCTTC
TRBJ2-6 | TRBV5-1 | NA | NA | CASSLPRESGANVLTF | TGCGCCAGCAGCTTGCCCAGGGAAAGCGGGGCCAACGTCCTGACTTTC
TRBJ1-1 | TRBV18 | NA | NA | CASFKIYGEGTEAFF | TGTGCCAGCTTCAAAATCTACGGGGAGGGAACTGAAGCTTTCTTT
TRBJ1-2 | TRBV29-1 | TRBD1 | NA | CSGLGQGDGYGYTF | TGCAGCGGCCTGGGACAGGGTGACGGGTATGGCTACACCTTC
TRBJ2-7 | TRBV20-1 | NA | NA | CSASTGSYEQYF | TGCAGTGCTAGTACAGGGTCCTACGAGCAGTACTTC
TRBJ2-5 | TRBV7-2 | NA | NA | CASSLEGSFQETQYF | TGTGCCAGCAGCTTAGAGGGGTCTTTCCAAGAGACCCAGTACTTC
TRBJ2-5 | TRBV2 | NA | NA | CASHRRQETQYF | TGTGCCAGCCACAGAAGGCAAGAGACCCAGTACTTC
TRBJ1-2 | TRBV12-3/TRBV12-4 | NA | NA | CASSYRTDGYTF | TGTGCCAGCAGTTACCGGACAGATGGCTACACCTTC
TRBJ2-7 | TRBV30 | NA | NA | CAWSGRDHSLGEQYF | TGTGCCTGGAGTGGGAGGGACCACTCCCTAGGGGAGCAGTACTTC
TRBJ1-1 | TRBV4-1 | TRBD1 | NA | CASSLGRGVTEAFF | TGCGCCAGCAGCTTAGGCAGGGGGGTCACTGAAGCTTTCTTT
TRBJ1-2 | TRBV3-1/TRBV3-2 | NA | NA | CASSQEQLRGYGYTF | TGTGCCAGCAGCCAAGAACAACTCCGAGGCTATGGCTACACCTTC
TRBJ1-4 | TRBV9 | TRBD1 | NA | CASSVEGQGEVKLFF | TGTGCCAGCAGCGTAGAGGGACAGGGCGAGGTAAAACTGTTTTTT
TRBJ1-2 | TRBV30 | NA | NA | CAWSVRGLASGYTF | TGTGCCTGGAGTGTAAGAGGGTTGGCGAGCGGCTACACCTTC
TRBJ2-5 | TRBV5-6 | TRBD2 | once | CASSLPSGETQYF | TGTGCCAGCAGCTTGCCTAGCGGGGAGACCCAGTACTTC
TRBJ2-7 | TRBV6-5 | TRBD2 | NA | CASLAGSYEQYF | TGTGCCAGTCTAGCGGGTTCCTACGAGCAGTACTTC
TRBJ1-5 | TRBV5-1 | TRBD1 | NA | CASRRGQREDSNQPQHF | TGCGCCAGCAGAAGGGGACAGAGGGAAGATAGCAATCAGCCCCAGCATTTT
TRBJ2-5 | TRBV24-1 | NA | NA | CATSDYQIQETQYF | TGTGCCACCAGTGATTACCAGATCCAAGAGACCCAGTACTTC
TRBJ2-1 | TRBV9 | NA | NA | CASSPGRGEQFF | TGTGCCAGCAGCCCCGGTCGGGGTGAGCAGTTCTTC
TRBJ1-5 | TRBV5-1 | TRBD1 | NA | CASSLEQGAGQPQHF | TGCGCCAGCAGCTTGGAACAGGGGGCGGGACAGCCCCAGCATTTT